Listed below are T cell receptor beta chains from one sample, sequenced in a study of CD8+CD57+ T cells in acquired aplastic anemia. TCRdb itself ran the reads through MiXCR, one entry per CDR3 protein. This sample has 100,000 to 130,000 distinct CDR3 sequences, with roughly 51% found just once. Sequenced input: sorted CD4+, CD8+, or CD8+CD57+ T cells (not recorded which) from PBMCs. The receptors originated from a human donor in good health, serving as a control. Both conserved end residues are part of each CDR3. The D gene is left open where the match is weak. Only part of the rows carry a size: once, few, many, or a class if the clone is expanded.

TRBJ1-4 NA TRBV2 NA TGTGCCAGCAGGGCTTTTGACAATCCCGCAACTAATGAAAAACTGTTTTTT CASRAFDNPATNEKLFF
TRBJ2-1 NA TRBV5-1 NA TGCGCCAGCAGCCAACAGGGTGGGAATGAGCAGTTCTTC CASSQQGGNEQFF
TRBJ2-7 TRBD1 TRBV20-1 NA TGCAGTGCTAGCAGGGACAGAGAATACGAGCAGTACTTC CSASRDREYEQYF
TRBJ2-7 TRBD1 TRBV7-6 many TGTGCCAGCAGCTTCAGACAGGGGTCCTACGAGCAGTACTTC CASSFRQGSYEQYF
TRBJ1-1 NA TRBV29-1 NA TGCAGCGTTGAAGCTCCGGACACTGAAGCTTTCTTT CSVEAPDTEAFF
TRBJ1-1 NA TRBV19 NA TGTGCCAGTAGTATAGAGGGATTGGACACTGAAGCTTTCTTT CASSIEGLDTEAFF
TRBJ2-7 TRBD2 TRBV10-3 NA TGTGCCATCAGTCCTCGTAGCGGGGCAGGCGAGCAGTACTTC CAISPRSGAGEQYF
TRBJ2-6 TRBD1 TRBV29-1 NA TGCAGCGTGGGACAGGGTCATTCCCCCCCCAACGTCCTGACTTTC CSVGQGHSPPNVLTF
TRBJ2-3 NA TRBV24-1 NA TGTGCCACCAGTAGGATCGGAGGCACAGATACGCAGTATTTT CATSRIGGTDTQYF
TRBJ1-1 NA TRBV4-2 many TGTGCCAGCAGCCAAGGTTTGGGACAGAACACTGAAGCTTTCTTT CASSQGLGQNTEAFF
TRBJ2-7 NA TRBV29-1 NA TGCAGCGCGATCTCGTCCGGGTACGAGCAGTACTTC CSAISSGYEQYF
TRBJ1-6 NA TRBV2 NA TGTGCCAGCAGGGCTTCGCGGGGTTCACCCCTCCACTTT CASRASRGSPLHF
TRBJ1-2 NA TRBV11-1 NA TGTGCCAGCAGCTTAAGTCGGAAAGCCCTTAACTACGGCTACACCTTC CASSLSRKALNYGYTF
TRBJ2-1 NA TRBV7-2 once TGTGCCAGCAGCATCAGGGGCAGTGAGCAGTTCTTC CASSIRGSEQFF
TRBJ2-3 NA TRBV19 NA TGTGCCAGTAGTATCCTGCAGCACACAGATACGCAGTATTTT CASSILQHTDTQYF
TRBJ1-5 NA TRBV2 NA TGTGCCAGCAGGCGCCAGCATTTT CASRRQHF
TRBJ1-1 NA TRBV27 NA TGTGCCAGCAGTTTATTAGGCAGGGAAGCTTTCTTT CASSLLGREAFF
TRBJ2-1 TRBD2 TRBV4-3 many TGCGCCAGCAGCCTCGGGAGGGGAAGCAATGAGCAGTTCTTC CASSLGRGSNEQFF
TRBJ2-7 NA TRBV11-1 NA TGTGCCAGCAGCTTAGTACAGGGTTTCGAGCAGTACTTC CASSLVQGFEQYF
TRBJ2-1 TRBD1 TRBV20-1 many TGCAGCCCCCTTCCTGACAGGGTCACCTACAATGAGCAGTTCTTC CSPLPDRVTYNEQFF
TRBJ2-5 NA TRBV19 many TGTGCCAGTAGTATTGAAAGGGATGTCCCCATAGGGACCCAGTACTTC CASSIERDVPIGTQYF
TRBJ2-7 TRBD1 TRBV10-2 NA TGCGCCAGCCGGGACAGGGTCTCCTACGAGCAGTACTTC CASRDRVSYEQYF
TRBJ2-7 NA TRBV13 many TGTGCCAGCAGCTCGACCACTAAAGGCTACGAGCAGTACTTC CASSSTTKGYEQYF
TRBJ2-3 NA TRBV4-3 NA TGCGCCAGCAGCCCGGGACCGTTCACAGATACGCAGTATTTT CASSPGPFTDTQYF
TRBJ2-7 TRBD1 TRBV25-1 NA TGTGCCAGCAGTGGGACGGACAGGGGGCTCGAGCAGTACTTC CASSGTDRGLEQYF
TRBJ2-1 NA TRBV7-2 NA TGTGCCAGCAGCCTGACCTGGAGTGAGCAGTTCTTC CASSLTWSEQFF
TRBJ2-2 TRBD2 TRBV29-1 few TGCAGCGTGCTAGCGGGGGCCCACACCGGGGAGCTGTTTTTT CSVLAGAHTGELFF
TRBJ2-3 TRBD2 TRBV9 NA TGTGCCAGCAGCGTAGCGGGGGGGCTGGCAGATACGCAGTATTTT CASSVAGGLADTQYF
TRBJ2-1 NA TRBV24-1 NA TGTGCCACCAGTGATTTGCATAGTGGGAATGAGCAGTTCTTC CATSDLHSGNEQFF
TRBJ2-3 NA TRBV20-1 many TGCAGTGCTAGAGATCCTATTCAGGATACGCAGTATTTT CSARDPIQDTQYF
TRBJ2-1 TRBD1 TRBV29-1 NA TGCAGCGTTGAATCTGGGACAGCCTACAATGAGCAGTTCTTC CSVESGTAYNEQFF
TRBJ1-1 NA TRBV5-1 NA TGCGCCAGCAGCTTGGACCGACAGAGGGGGACTGAAGCTTTCTTT CASSLDRQRGTEAFF
TRBJ1-5 NA TRBV20-1 many TGCAGTGCTAGGGACCCCGAGTGGCCCCAGCATTTT CSARDPEWPQHF